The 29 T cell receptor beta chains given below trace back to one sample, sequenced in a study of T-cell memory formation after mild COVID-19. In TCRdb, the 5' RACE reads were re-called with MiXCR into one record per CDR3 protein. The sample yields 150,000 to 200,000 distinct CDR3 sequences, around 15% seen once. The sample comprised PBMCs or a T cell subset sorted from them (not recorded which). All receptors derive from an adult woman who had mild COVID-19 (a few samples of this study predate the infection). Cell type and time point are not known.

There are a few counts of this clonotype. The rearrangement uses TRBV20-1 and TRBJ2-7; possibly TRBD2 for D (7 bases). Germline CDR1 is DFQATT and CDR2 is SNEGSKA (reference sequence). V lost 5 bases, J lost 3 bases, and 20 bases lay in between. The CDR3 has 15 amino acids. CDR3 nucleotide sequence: TGCAGTGCTGGGGGGGGGCCCGTCAGGCGCTACGAGCAGTACTTC. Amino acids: CSAGGGPVRRYEQYF.

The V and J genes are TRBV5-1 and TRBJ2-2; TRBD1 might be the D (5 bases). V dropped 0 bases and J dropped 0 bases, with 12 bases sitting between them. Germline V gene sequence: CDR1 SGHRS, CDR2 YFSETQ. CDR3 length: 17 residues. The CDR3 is CASSLVGQGANTGELFF. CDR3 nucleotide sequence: TGCGCCAGCAGCTTGGTGGGCCAGGGCGCGAACACCGGGGAGCTGTTTTTT.

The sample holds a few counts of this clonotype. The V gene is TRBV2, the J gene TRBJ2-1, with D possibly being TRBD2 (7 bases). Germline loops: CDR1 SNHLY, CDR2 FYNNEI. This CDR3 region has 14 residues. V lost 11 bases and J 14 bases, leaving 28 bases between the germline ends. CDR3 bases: TGTGCCCGAACCCTAGGGGGGGGAGGGCCCGTGGAGTTCTTC. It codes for CARTLGGGGPVEFF.

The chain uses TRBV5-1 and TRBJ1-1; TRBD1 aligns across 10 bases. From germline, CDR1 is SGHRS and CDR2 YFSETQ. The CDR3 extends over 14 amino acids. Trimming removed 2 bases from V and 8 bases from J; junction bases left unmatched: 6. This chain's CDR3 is CASSFGGGQGEAFF. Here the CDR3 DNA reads TGCGCCAGCAGCTTTGGAGGGGGACAGGGGGAAGCTTTCTTT. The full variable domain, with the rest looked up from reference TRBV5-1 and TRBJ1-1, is KAGVTQTPRYLIKTRGQQVTLSCSPISGHRSVSWYQQTPGQGLQFLFEYFSETQRNKGNFPGRFSGRQFSNSRSEMNVSTLELGDSALYLCASSFGGGQGEAFFGQGTRLTVV.

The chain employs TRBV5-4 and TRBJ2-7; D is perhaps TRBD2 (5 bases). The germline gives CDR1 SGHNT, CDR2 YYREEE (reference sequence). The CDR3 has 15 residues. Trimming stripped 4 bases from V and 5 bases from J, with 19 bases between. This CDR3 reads CASSPGILAHNEQYF. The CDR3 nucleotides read TGTGCCAGCAGCCCCGGAATCCTAGCACACAACGAGCAGTACTTC.

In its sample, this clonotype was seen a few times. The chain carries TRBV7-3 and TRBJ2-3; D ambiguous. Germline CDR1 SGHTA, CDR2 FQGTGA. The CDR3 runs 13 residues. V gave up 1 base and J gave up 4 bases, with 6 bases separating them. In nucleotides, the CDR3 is TGTGCCAGCAGCTTAAACCTAGCAGATACGCAGTATTTT. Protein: CASSLNLADTQYF.

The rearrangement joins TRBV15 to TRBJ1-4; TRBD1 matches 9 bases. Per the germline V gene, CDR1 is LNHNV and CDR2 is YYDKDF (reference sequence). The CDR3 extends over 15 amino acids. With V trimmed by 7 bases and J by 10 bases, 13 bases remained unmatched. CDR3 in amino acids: CATTPNPGQGGKLFF. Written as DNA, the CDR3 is TGTGCCACCACCCCAAACCCGGGACAGGGAGGAAAACTGTTTTTT.

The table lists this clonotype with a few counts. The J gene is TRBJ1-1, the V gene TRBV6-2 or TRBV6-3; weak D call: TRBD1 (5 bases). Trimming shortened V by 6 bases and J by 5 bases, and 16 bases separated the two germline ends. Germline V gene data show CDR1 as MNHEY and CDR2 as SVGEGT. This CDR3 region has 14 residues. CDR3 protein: CASSTRTGVTEAFF. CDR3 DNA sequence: TGTGCCAGCAGCACTCGCACAGGTGTTACTGAAGCTTTCTTT.

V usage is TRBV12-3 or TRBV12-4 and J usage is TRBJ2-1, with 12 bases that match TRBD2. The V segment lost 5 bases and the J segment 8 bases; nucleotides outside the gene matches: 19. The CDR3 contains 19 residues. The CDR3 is CASSRRLAGATTVGYEQFF. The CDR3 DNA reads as TGTGCCAGCAGTCGCCGACTAGCGGGGGCAACCACGGTGGGGTATGAGCAGTTCTTC.

CDR3 residues: CASSLRTGIKEKLFF. DNA for the CDR3: TGCGCCAGCAGCTTGCGGACAGGGATAAAGGAAAAACTGTTTTTT. The chain has TRBV5-1 and TRBJ1-4, with 8 bases lining up with TRBD1. V trimming: 1 base; J trimming: 8 bases; junction bases outside the gene matches: 7. The CDR3 is made up of 15 amino acids. Germline V gives CDR1 SGHRS, CDR2 YFSETQ.

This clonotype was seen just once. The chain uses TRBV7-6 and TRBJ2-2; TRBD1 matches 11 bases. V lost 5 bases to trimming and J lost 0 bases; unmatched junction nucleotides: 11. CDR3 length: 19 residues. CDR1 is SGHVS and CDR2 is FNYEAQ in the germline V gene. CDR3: CASSRRGTGGGANTGELFF. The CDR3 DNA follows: TGTGCCAGCAGCCGGCGGGGGACAGGGGGTGGGGCGAACACCGGGGAGCTGTTTTTT. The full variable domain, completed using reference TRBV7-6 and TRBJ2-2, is GAGVSQSPRYKVTKRGQDVALRCDPISGHVSLYWYRQALGQGPEFLTYFNYEAQQDKSGLPNDRFSAERPEGSISTLTIQRTEQRDSAMYRCASSRRGTGGGANTGELFFGEGSRLTVL.

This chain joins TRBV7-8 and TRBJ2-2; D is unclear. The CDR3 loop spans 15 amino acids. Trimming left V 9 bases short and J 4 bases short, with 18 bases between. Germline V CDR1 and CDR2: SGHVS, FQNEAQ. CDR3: CASTISLVSTGELFF. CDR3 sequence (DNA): TGTGCCAGTACAATTAGTCTAGTGAGCACCGGGGAGCTGTTTTTT.

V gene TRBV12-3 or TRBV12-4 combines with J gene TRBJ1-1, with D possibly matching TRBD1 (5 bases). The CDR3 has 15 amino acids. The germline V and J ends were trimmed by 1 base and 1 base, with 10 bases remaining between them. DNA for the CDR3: TGTGCCAGCAGTTTAGGAGGGGTCCGGAACACTGAAGCTTTCTTT. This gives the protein CASSLGGVRNTEAFF.

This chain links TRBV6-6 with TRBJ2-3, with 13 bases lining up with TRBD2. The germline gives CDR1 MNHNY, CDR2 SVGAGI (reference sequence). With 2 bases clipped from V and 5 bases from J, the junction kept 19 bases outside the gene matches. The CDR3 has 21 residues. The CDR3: CASSYVSRRGTSGKVGDTQYF. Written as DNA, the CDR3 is TGTGCCAGCAGTTACGTTTCTCGACGGGGGACTAGCGGGAAGGTGGGAGATACGCAGTATTTT.

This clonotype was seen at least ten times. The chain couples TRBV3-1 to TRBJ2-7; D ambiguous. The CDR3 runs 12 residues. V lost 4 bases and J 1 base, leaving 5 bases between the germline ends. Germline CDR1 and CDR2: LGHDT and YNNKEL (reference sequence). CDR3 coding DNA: TGTGCCAGCAGCCGACTGTCCTACGAGCAGTACTTC. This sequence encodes CASSRLSYEQYF.

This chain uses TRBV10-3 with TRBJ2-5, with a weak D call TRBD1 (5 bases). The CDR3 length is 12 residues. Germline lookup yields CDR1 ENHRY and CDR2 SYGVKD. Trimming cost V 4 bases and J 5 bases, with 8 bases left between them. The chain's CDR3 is CAISGTSETQYF. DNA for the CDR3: TGTGCCATCAGTGGGACATCGGAGACCCAGTACTTC.

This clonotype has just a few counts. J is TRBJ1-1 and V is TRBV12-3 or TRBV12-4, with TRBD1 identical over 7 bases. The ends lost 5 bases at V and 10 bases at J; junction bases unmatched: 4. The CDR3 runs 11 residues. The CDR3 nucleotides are TGTGCCAGCAGTGGGCAGGGGGGAGCTTTCTTT. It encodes CASSGQGGAFF.

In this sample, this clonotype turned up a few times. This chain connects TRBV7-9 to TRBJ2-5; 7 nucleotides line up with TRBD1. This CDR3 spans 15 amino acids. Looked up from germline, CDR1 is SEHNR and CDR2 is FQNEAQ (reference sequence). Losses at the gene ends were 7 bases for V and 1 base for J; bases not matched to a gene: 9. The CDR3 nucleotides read TGTGCCAGCACCCTACTTGGACAGGTCCAAGAGACCCAGTACTTC. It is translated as CASTLLGQVQETQYF.

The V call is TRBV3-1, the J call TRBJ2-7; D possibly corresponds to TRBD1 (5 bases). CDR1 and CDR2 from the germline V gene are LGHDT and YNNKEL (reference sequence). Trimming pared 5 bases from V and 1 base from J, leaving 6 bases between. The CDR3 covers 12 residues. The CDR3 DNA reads TGTGCCAGCAGCAAGGGGTCCTACGAGCAGTACTTC. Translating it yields CASSKGSYEQYF.

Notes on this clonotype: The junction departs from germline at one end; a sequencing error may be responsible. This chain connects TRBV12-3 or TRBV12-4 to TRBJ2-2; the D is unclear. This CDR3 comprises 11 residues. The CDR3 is CASTLTGELFF. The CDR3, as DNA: TGTGCCAGCACTTTAACCGGGGAGCTGTTTTTT.

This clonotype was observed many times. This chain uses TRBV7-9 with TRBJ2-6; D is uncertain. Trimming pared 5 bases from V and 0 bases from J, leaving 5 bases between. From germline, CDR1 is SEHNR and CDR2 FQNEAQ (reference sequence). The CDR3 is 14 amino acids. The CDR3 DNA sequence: TGTGCCAGCAGCCGGAGCTCTGGGGCCAACGTCCTGACTTTC. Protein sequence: CASSRSSGANVLTF. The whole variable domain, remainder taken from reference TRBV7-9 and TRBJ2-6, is DTGVSQNPRHKITKRGQNVTFRCDPISEHNRLYWYRQTLGQGPEFLTYFQNEAQLEKSRLLSDRFSAERPKGSFSTLEIQRTEQGDSAMYLCASSRSSGANVLTFGAGSRLTVL.

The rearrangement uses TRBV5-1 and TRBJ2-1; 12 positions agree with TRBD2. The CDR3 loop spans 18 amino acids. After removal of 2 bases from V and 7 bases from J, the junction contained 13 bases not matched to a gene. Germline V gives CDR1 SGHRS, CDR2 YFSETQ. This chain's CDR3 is CASSFGIGLAGSRNEQFF. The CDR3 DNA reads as TGCGCCAGCAGCTTCGGTATCGGACTAGCGGGAAGTAGGAATGAGCAGTTCTTC.

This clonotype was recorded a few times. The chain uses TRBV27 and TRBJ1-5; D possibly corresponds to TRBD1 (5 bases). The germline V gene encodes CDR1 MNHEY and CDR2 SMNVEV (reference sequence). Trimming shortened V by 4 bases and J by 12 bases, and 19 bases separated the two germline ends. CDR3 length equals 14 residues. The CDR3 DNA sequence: TGTGCCAGCAGTTCTCAGGGAGATCCGAGTCTCCAGCATTTT. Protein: CASSSQGDPSLQHF.

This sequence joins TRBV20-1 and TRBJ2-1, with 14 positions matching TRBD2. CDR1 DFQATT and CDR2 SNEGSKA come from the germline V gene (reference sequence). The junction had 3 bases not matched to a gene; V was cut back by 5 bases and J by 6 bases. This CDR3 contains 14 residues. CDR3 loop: CSARTSGRTNEQFF. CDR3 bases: TGCAGTGCTCGGACTAGCGGGAGGACCAATGAGCAGTTCTTC.

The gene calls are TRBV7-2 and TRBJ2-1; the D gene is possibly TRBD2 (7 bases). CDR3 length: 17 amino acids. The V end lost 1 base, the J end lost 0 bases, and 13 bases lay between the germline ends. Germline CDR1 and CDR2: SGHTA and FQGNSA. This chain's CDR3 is CASSLVGGLSSYNEQFF. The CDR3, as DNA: TGTGCCAGCAGCTTAGTAGGGGGACTAAGCTCCTACAATGAGCAGTTCTTC.

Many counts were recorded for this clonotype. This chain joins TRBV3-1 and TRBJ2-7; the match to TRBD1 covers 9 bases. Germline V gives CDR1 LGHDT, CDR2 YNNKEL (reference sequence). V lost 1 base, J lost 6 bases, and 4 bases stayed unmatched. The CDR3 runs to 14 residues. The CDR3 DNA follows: TGTGCCAGCAGCCAAGCCGGGACAGGGAGCGAGCAGTACTTC. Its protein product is CASSQAGTGSEQYF.

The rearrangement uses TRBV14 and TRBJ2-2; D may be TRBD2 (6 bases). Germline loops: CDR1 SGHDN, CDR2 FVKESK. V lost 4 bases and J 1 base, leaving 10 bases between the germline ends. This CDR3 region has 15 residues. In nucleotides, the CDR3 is TGTGCCAGCAGCCCTATGGGGGGGAACACCGGGGAGCTGTTTTTT. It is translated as CASSPMGGNTGELFF.

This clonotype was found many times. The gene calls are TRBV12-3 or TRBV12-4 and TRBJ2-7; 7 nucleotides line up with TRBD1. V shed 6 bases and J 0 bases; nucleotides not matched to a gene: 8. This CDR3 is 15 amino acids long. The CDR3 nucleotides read TGTGCCAGCAGCTTAACCGGGACAGTCTCCTACGAGCAGTACTTC. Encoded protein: CASSLTGTVSYEQYF.

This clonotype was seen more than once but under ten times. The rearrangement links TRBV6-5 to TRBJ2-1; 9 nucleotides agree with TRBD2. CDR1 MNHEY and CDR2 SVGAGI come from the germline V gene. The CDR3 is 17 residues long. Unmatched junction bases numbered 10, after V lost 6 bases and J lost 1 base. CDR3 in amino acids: CASRLAGSGGSYNEQFF. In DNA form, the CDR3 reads TGTGCCAGCAGACTAGCGGGTAGCGGAGGATCCTACAATGAGCAGTTCTTC.